The T cell receptor (beta chain) described here comes from a study of CD8 T cells in ankylosing spondylitis. General study points: Enrichment of disease-linked clones was reportedly significant in matched ankylosing spondylitis synovial fluid.

This clonotype appeared many times. Its antigen remains unidentified. One entry per CDR3 protein, called by TCRdb with MiXCR from the 5' RACE reads. Of under 200,000 distinct CDR3 sequences in the sample, 10% to 15% were seen once. The TCR sequence derives from a female donor with ankylosing spondylitis or in good health (not recorded which). Input material: blood, either unsorted or a sorted T cell fraction (not recorded which).

The CDR3 bases are TGCGCCAGCAGGTGGGAGGCAGGTCTCTCCTACGAGCAGTACTTC. It specifies CASRWEAGLSYEQYF. This chain uses TRBV5-1 with TRBJ2-7, with D perhaps TRBD2 (6 bases). This CDR3 has 15 residues. In germline, CDR1 is SGHRS, CDR2 YFSETQ. V dropped 5 bases and J dropped 0 bases, with 15 bases sitting between them.